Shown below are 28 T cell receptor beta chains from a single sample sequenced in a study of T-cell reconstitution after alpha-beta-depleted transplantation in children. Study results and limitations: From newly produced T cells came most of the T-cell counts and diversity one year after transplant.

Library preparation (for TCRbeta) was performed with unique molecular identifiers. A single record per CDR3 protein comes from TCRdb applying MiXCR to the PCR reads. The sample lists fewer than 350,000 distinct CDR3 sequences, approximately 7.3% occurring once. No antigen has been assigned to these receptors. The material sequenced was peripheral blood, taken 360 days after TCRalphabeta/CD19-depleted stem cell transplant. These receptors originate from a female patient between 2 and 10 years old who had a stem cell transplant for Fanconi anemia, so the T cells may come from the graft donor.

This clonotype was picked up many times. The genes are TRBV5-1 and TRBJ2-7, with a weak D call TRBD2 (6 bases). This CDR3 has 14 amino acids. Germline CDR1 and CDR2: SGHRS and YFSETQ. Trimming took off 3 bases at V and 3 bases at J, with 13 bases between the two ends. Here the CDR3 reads CASSSGVGVYEQYF. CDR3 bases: TGCGCCAGCAGCTCGGGGGTAGGAGTCTACGAGCAGTACTTC.

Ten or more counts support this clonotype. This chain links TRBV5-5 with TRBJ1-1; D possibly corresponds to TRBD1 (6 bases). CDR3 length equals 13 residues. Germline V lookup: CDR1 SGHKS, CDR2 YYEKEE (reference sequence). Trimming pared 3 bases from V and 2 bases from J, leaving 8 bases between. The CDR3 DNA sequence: TGTGCCAGCAGCTGGGGGCGAAACACTGAAGCTTTCTTT. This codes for CASSWGRNTEAFF.

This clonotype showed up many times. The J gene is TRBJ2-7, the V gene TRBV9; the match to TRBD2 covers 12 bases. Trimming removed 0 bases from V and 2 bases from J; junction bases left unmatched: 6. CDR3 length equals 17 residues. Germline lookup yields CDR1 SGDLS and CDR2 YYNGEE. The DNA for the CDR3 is TGTGCCAGCAGCGTAGGACTAGCGGGGGCCTCAACCTACGAGCAGTACTTC. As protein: CASSVGLAGASTYEQYF.

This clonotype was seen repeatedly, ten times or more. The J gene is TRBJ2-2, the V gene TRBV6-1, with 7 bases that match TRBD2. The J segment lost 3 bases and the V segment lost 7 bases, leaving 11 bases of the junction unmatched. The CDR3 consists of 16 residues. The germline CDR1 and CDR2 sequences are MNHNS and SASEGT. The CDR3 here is CASTPGGSVYTGELFF. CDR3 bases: TGTGCCAGCACCCCGGGGGGATCCGTGTACACCGGGGAGCTGTTTTTT.

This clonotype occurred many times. The CDR3 loop is CASSESPYFGTEAFF. Here the CDR3 DNA reads TGTGCCAGCAGTGAATCTCCTTATTTCGGCACTGAAGCTTTCTTT. The chain is built from TRBV6-1 and TRBJ1-1; D not resolved. This CDR3 spans 15 amino acids. Germline V lookup: CDR1 MNHNS, CDR2 SASEGT. Trimming shortened V by 2 bases and J by 4 bases, and 14 bases separated the two germline ends.

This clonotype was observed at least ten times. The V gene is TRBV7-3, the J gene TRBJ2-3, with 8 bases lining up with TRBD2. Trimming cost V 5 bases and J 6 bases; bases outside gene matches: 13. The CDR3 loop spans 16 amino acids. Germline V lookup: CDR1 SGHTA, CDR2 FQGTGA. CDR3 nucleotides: TGTGCCAGCAGCCTCAACAGCGGGGGTAATGGGGATACGCAGTATTTT. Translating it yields CASSLNSGGNGDTQYF.

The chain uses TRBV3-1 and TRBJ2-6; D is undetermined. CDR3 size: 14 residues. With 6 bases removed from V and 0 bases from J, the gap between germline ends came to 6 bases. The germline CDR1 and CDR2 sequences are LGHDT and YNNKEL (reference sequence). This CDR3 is CASSGFSGANVLTF. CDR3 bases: TGTGCCAGCAGTGGTTTCTCTGGGGCCAACGTCCTGACTTTC.

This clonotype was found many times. CDR3: CSASLGGRNEQFF. Written as DNA, the CDR3 is TGCAGTGCTAGTCTAGGGGGGCGGAATGAGCAGTTCTTC. This sequence joins TRBV20-1 and TRBJ2-1; D may be TRBD1 or TRBD2 (6 bases each). V lost 3 bases, J lost 7 bases, and 13 bases lay in between. This CDR3 spans 13 amino acids. CDR1 and CDR2 from the germline V gene are DFQATT and SNEGSKA (reference sequence).

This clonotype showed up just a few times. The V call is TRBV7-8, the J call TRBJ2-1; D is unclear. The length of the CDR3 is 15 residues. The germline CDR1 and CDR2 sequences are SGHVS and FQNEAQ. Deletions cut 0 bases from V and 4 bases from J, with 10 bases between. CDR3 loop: CASSLATFSYNEQFF. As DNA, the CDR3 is TGTGCCAGCAGCTTAGCGACTTTTTCTTACAATGAGCAGTTCTTC.

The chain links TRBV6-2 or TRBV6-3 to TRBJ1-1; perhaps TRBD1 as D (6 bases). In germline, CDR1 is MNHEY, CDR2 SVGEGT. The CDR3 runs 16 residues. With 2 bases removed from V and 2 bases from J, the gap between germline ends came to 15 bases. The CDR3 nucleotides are TGTGCCAGCAGTTACCTGGGCAGGGGACCAAACACTGAAGCTTTCTTT. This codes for CASSYLGRGPNTEAFF.

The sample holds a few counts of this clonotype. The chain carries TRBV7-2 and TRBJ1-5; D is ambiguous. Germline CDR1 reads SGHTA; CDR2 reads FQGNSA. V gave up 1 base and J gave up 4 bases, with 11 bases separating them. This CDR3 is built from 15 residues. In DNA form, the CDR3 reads TGTGCCAGCAGCTTAGTAGGTCGGGCTAATCAGCCCCAGCATTTT. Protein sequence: CASSLVGRANQPQHF.

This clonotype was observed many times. CDR3 region: CASSQEVGLTGYNEQFF. The CDR3 coding sequence is TGTGCCAGCAGCCAAGAGGTCGGGTTAACAGGCTACAATGAGCAGTTCTTC. V and J are TRBV14 and TRBJ2-1, with a possible D match to TRBD1 (5 bases). CDR3 length: 17 amino acids. Looked up from germline, CDR1 is SGHDN and CDR2 is FVKESK. Trimming stripped 0 bases from V and 3 bases from J, with 15 bases between.

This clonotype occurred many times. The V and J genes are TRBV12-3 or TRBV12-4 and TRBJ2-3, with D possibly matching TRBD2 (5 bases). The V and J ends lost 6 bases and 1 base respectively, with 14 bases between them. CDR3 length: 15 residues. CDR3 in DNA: TGTGCCAGCAGCGTCCTAGCTTTGGGCACAGATACGCAGTATTTT. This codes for CASSVLALGTDTQYF.

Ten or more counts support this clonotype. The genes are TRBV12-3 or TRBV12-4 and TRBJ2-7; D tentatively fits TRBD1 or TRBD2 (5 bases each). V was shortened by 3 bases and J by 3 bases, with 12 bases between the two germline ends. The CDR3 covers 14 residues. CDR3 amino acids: CASSLQGSVYEQYF. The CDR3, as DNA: TGTGCCAGCAGTTTGCAGGGTAGCGTCTACGAGCAGTACTTC.

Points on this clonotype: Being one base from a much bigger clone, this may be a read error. CDR3: CASSGTLPASYIF. The CDR3 DNA follows: TGCGCCAGCAGTGGGACGCTCCCTGCGAGCTACATCTTC. The chain links TRBV10-2 to TRBJ1-2; D gene unclear. The CDR3 sequence is 13 residues long. The V gene's germline CDR1 is WSHSY and CDR2 SAAADI.

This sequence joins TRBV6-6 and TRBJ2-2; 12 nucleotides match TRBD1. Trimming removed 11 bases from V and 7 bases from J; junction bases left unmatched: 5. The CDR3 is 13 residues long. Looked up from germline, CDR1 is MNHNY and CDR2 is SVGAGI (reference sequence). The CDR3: CAGGQGAHGELFF. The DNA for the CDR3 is TGTGCCGGGGGACAGGGGGCGCACGGGGAGCTGTTTTTT.

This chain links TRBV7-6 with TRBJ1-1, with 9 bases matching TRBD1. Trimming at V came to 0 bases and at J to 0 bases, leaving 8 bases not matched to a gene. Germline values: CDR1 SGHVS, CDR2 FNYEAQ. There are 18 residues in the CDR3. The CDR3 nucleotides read TGTGCCAGCAGCTTAGCGCCAGTGACAGGGGGAATGAACACTGAAGCTTTCTTT. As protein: CASSLAPVTGGMNTEAFF. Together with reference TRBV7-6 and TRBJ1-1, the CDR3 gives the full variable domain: GAGVSQSPRYKVTKRGQDVALRCDPISGHVSLYWYRQALGQGPEFLTYFNYEAQQDKSGLPNDRFSAERPEGSISTLTIQRTEQRDSAMYRCASSLAPVTGGMNTEAFFGQGTRLTVV.

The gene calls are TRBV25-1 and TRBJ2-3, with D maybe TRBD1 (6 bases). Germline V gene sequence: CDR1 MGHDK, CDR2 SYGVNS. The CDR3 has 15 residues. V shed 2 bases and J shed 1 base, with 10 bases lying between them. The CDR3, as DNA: TGTGCCAGCAGTGAAGCGGACAGACGCACAGATACGCAGTATTTT. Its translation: CASSEADRRTDTQYF. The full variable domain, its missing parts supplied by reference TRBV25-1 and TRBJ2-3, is EADIYQTPRYLVIGTGKKITLECSQTMGHDKMYWYQQDPGMELHLIHYSYGVNSTEKGDLSSESTVSRIRTEHFPLTLESARPSHTSQYLCASSEADRRTDTQYFGPGTRLTVL.

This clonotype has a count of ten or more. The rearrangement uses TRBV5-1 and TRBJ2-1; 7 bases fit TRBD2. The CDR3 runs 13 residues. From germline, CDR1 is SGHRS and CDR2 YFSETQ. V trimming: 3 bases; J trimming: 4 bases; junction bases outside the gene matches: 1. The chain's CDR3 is CASSWGGYNEQFF. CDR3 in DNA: TGCGCCAGCAGCTGGGGAGGGTACAATGAGCAGTTCTTC.

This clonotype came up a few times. The CDR3 reads CASSYLGTPSEQYF. The CDR3 DNA is TGTGCCAGCAGTTACCTCGGGACACCGTCCGAGCAGTACTTC. V gene TRBV6-5 combines with J gene TRBJ2-7, with D tentatively TRBD1 (6 bases). This CDR3 has 14 amino acids. The V gene lost 2 bases and the J gene lost 6 bases, with 14 bases spanning the gap. Per germline, CDR1 MNHEY and CDR2 SVGAGI.

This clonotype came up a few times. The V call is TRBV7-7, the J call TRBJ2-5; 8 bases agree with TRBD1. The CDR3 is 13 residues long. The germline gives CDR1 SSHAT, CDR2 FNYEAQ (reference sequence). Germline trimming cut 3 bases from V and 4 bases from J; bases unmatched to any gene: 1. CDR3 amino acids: CASSLTGVETQYF. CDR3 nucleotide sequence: TGTGCCAGCAGCTTGACAGGGGTAGAGACCCAGTACTTC.

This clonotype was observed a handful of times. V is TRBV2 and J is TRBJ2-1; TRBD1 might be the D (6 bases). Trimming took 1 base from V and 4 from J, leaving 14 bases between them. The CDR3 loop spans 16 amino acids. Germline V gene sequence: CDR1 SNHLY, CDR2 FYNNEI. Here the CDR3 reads CASSEGGRRRYNEQFF. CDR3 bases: TGTGCCAGCAGTGAAGGGGGGCGGAGGAGGTACAATGAGCAGTTCTTC.

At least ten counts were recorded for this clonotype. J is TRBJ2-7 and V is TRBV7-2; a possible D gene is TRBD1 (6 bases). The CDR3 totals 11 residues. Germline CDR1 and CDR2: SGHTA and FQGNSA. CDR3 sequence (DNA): TGTGCCAGCAGCTTGAGACAGGCCTACGGCGTC. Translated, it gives CASSLRQAYGV.

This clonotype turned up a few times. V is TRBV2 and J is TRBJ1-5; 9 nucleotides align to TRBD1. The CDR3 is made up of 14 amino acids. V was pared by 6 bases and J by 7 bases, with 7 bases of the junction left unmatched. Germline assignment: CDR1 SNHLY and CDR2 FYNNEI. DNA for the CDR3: TGTGCCAGCAGCCCCAGGACAGGGGAACAGCCCCAGCATTTT. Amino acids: CASSPRTGEQPQHF.

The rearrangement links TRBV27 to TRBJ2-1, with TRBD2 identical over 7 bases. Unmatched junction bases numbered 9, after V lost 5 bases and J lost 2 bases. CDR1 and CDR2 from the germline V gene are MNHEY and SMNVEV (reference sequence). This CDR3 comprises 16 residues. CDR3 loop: CASSLGGGRAYNEQFF. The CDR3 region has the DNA TGTGCCAGCAGTCTGGGGGGGGGACGGGCCTACAATGAGCAGTTCTTC.

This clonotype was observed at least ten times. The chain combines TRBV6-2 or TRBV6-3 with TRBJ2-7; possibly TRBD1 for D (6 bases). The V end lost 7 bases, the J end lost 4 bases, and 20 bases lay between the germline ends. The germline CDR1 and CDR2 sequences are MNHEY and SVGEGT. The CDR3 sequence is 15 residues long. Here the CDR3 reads CASTLARTAGYEQYF. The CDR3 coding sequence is TGTGCCAGCACCCTGGCCCGGACAGCTGGGTACGAGCAGTACTTC.

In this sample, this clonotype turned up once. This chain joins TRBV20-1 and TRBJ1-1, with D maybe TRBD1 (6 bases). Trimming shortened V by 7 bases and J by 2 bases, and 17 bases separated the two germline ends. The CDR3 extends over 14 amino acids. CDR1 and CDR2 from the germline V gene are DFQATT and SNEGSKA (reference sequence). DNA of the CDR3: TGCAGTGGCCAGGATCCGGGGGCTAACACTGAAGCTTTCTTT. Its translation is CSGQDPGANTEAFF.

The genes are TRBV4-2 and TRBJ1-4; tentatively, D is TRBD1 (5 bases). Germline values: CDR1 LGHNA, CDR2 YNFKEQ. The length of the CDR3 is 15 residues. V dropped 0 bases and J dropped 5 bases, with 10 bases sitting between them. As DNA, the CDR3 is TGTGCCAGCAGCCAAGATTTGCAGGGAAATGAAAAACTGTTTTTT. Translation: CASSQDLQGNEKLFF.